This T cell receptor (beta chain) was obtained from a study of identifying expanded T cells in peripheral blood. Study-level findings and limits: Roughly 1.2 clones differed between technical replicates, versus approximately 16 and 20 over time. Variance in clone template counts between approximately two-week samples significantly increased with total template count across all healthy donors.

The CDR3 totals 14 residues. In germline, CDR1 is MNHEY, CDR2 SVGAGI. V lost 7 bases to trimming and J lost 6 bases; unmatched junction nucleotides: 8. As for this clone: What it recognizes is unknown.

The assay was immunoSEQ multiplex PCR, and TCRdb's table has in-frame clones only and misses some. The sample has approximately 110,000 clones, around 89% seen once. During the collection period, no donor immune events like infections were recorded. This chain uses TRBV6-5 with TRBJ2-3; 9 bases are shared with TRBD2. The origin of this receptor is a person between 18 and 75 years old in good health. Sequencing was performed on blood. CDR3 region: CASTGGGAGDTQYF. DNA for the CDR3: TGTGCCAGCACTGGCGGGGGGGCAGGGGATACGCAGTATTTT.